This TCR beta chain derives from a study of T cell repertoires and HLA-DP antigens. Study as a whole: One stimulator alloantigen differed from self by one groove amino acid; the other by ten. Donor ages ranged from 18-to-29 to 60-to-69; two men, one woman.

The repertoire was sequenced with immunoSEQ multiplex PCR; TCRdb's copy has only in-frame clones and lacks some. The data show around 100,000 clones, about 92% seen once. Untouched CD4+ T cells were bead-isolated from PBMC at approximately 98% purity. In the case of this clone: The antigen is undetermined.

In germline, CDR1 is MDHEN, CDR2 SYDVKM. Trimming took off 4 bases at V and 5 bases at J, with 15 bases between the two ends. This CDR3 has 15 amino acids. The study, taken as a whole, reports: Previously undetected clones averaged 36.3% and 50.6% against the two alleles respectively.

The sequence derives from a woman aged 18-29 years in good health and CMV-seronegative. The chain recombines TRBV28 with TRBJ1-5; a possible D gene is TRBD1 (6 bases). Sequencing was carried out using CD4+ T cells from PBMCs. CDR3 residues: CASSYGRGAHQPQHF. In DNA, the CDR3 is TGTGCCAGCAGTTATGGGCGGGGGGCCCATCAGCCCCAGCATTTT.